This T cell receptor beta chain emerged from a study of blood T cells in healthy people across ages (dated by TCRdb to about 2015). Describing the broader study: In model experiments, roughly one uniquely barcoded TCR beta cDNA molecule per two T cells was captured by template switching. Age-related changes in TCR beta repertoire diversity were measured in the study by deep sequencing normalized with unique cDNA molecular identifiers. The donors were divided into four age groups: young (average around 16 years), middle-aged (about 40), aged (approximately 62) and long-lived (roughly 86). Donors of different ages were randomly distributed across sequencing lanes to avoid experimental bias. Two additional independent replicas of 1 million unique cDNA reads from the same blood draw were analyzed for two donors (one aged 18 to 30 and one aged 80 or older). What the work shows at the level of the full study, not this receptor alone: Estimates of total diversity from one million sequenced T cells were regarded as lower bounds and underestimates. Compared with the aged group, more naive CD4+ T cells, fewer expanded clones and increased TCR diversity were shown by the long-lived group, suggesting age selection. The CMV infection status of donors was not known, potentially confounding age-related changes in expanded clonotypes. Observed TCR beta diversity correlated strongly with the percentage of naive T cells measured by flow cytometry. As age increased, observed TCR beta diversity per million T cells dropped in a roughly linear way, and a significant reduction was already evident by age 40. Since profiling was done on bulk unsorted PBMCs, naive and antigen-experienced compartments could not be conclusively compared.

This clonotype was detected only a few times. The antigen this receptor binds is unknown. Base qualities are not at hand, and no much larger clone is one base apart. The receptor library was made with 5' RACE. TCRdb shows the sequencer as Illumina HiSeq 2500. A second PCR of about 7 to 12 cycles was run with a J-beta primer mix and a sample-barcoded 5' primer. Each TCR beta cDNA molecule received a unique molecular identifier from a template-switch 5' adaptor carrying 12 random nucleotides. At least 2.5 million CDR3-containing paired-end reads were obtained from each sample. All of the RNA was converted into first-strand cDNA using the Mint cDNA synthesis kit, with a TRBC-specific oligonucleotide serving as the primer. Following uracil-DNA glycosylase treatment, all cDNA underwent a first 18-cycle PCR with the universal primers M1SS and BC2_uni_R. Concerning the study's data processing: Normalization of each sample was performed by random selection of 1 million high-quality reads, each carrying a distinct molecular identifier. Instead of being binned into consensus sequences, reads that shared molecular identifiers were thrown out. MiTCR, with a Q25 quality threshold and the strictest error-elimination algorithm, was used for CDR3 identification, clonotype clustering and error correction. A nonparametric unseen species model with Euler transformation was used to estimate lower-bound total TCR beta diversity. Through fastp at Q25 and MiXCR, TCRdb rebuilt clones from the public reads, retaining in-frame beta chains. Each entry is one CDR3 protein sequence, shown with its most common DNA and genes. In this record, the V and J calls reflect TCRdb's handling and not the investigators' own analysis. The sample records under 750,000 distinct CDR3 sequences, less than 60% of which are singletons. 20% to 25% of the sample lies in the top ten.

The approximately 40 donors, aged about 6 to 95 years, were systemically healthy Caucasian individuals from Russia. Each donor gave roughly 9.5 milliliters of peripheral blood, collected into EDTA-treated Vacutainer tubes. Ficoll-Paque density-gradient centrifugation was used to isolate PBMCs, with at least 6 million obtained per sample. Total RNA, at least 6 micrograms per sample, was extracted from PBMCs with Trizol reagent. For every donor, an aliquot of PBMCs went through flow cytometry to measure the percentages of naive CD45RAhigh/CD27high T cells. Sequenced input: blood. The clonotype was recovered from a man aged 80 or over in good health.

The DNA sequence is TGTGCCAGCAGTTACCCGCGGGACAGGGGGACCGGGGAGCTGTTTTTT. Its product reads: CASSYPRDRGTGELFF. The rearrangement joined TRBV6-6 to TRBJ2-2; the junction holds 11 bases that match TRBD1. According to the germline V gene (reference sequence), CDR1 reads MNHNY and CDR2 reads SVGAGI. Measured from the cysteine to the phenylalanine, the CDR3 is 16 residues long. Here the CDR3 DNA is all that survives: 48 bases in frame from base 1. Germline trimming amounts to 2 bases on V and 5 bases on J, with 4 as the count of junction bases outside the gene matches.